A few counts support the clone carrying this T cell receptor (beta chain). The antigen remains unidentified. With survey level as its setting, the immunoSEQ assay was v3.0. TCRdb's table, derived via immunoSEQ multiplex PCR, lists solely in-frame clones and lacks some. Of 25,000 to 30,000 clones in the sample, 84% were seen once. The data derive from a study of long-term antiretroviral therapy in people with HIV. Overall study results and limits: Blood, drawn from the mid-2000s to the late 2010s, may reflect older ART regimens. Controls had broader CDR3 length ranges than HIV repertoires did.

The CDR3 extends over 15 amino acids. Trimming cost V 5 bases and J 2 bases; bases outside gene matches: 7. The germline V gene has CDR1 MDHEN and CDR2 SYDVKM. Specimen: unsorted PBMCs, collected 0.4 years after starting antiretroviral therapy. The rearrangement links TRBV28 to TRBJ2-7; 9 nucleotides align to TRBD2. The receptor was derived from a young man with HIV. Here the CDR3 DNA reads TGTGCCAGCAGTCTACGACTAGCGGATCCCTACGAGCAGTACTTC. This encodes CASSLRLADPYEQYF.